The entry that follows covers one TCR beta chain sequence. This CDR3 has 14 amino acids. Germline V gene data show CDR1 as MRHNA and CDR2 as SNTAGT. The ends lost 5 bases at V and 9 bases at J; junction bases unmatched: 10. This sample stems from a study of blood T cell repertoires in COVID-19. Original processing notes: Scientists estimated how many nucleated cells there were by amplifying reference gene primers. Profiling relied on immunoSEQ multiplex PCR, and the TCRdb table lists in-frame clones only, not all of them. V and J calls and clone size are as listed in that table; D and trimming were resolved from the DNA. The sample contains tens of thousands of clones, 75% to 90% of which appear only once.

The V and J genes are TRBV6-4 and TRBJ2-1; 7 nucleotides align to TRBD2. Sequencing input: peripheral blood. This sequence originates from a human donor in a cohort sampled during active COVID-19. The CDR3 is CASSPLGGSGEQFF. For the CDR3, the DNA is TGTGCCAGCAGTCCCCTGGGAGGGTCCGGTGAGCAGTTCTTC.